This T cell receptor beta chain was found in a study of blood T cell repertoires in COVID-19. Study overall: Some COVID-19 samples were acute and others convalescent; all came from the United States, Italy and Spain. T cells, B-cell-depleted T cells, or PBMCs supplied cDNA or gDNA.

In the authors' workflow: Quantification of nucleated cells was approximated via reference gene primer amplification. The table came from immunoSEQ multiplex PCR; TCRdb's copy has only in-frame clones and leaves some out. D and trimming were read from the DNA, whereas the V and J calls and clone size are those reported in that table. The repertoire consists of 200,000 to 250,000 clones, with 82% occurring once and the leading ten covering approximately 4.5%. Per the germline V gene, CDR1 is SQVTM and CDR2 is ANQGSEA. CDR3 length: 14 amino acids. Trimming cost V 7 bases and J 6 bases, with 21 bases left between them. At least ten counts were recorded for this clone.

This TCR came from a woman in her 70s with acute or convalescent COVID-19. The chain combines TRBV29-1 with TRBJ1-1; maybe TRBD1 (5 bases). The material sequenced was peripheral blood. The CDR3 region is CSARLFQGGSEAFF. As DNA, the CDR3 is TGCAGCGCTCGGTTGTTCCAGGGTGGATCTGAAGCTTTCTTT.